The T cell receptor beta chain described here comes from a study of cytomegalovirus exposure and HLA in healthy donors. The count of this clone is one. CDR1 is MNHEY and CDR2 is SMNVEV in the germline V gene (reference sequence). V lost 7 bases and J lost 2, with 4 bases in between. The CDR3 length is 11 residues. The PCR employed 60 Vbeta primers together with 13 Jbeta primers. Generated by immunoSEQ multiplex PCR, the TCRdb table keeps only in-frame clones and is missing some. The sample comprises approximately 120,000 clones, 60% to 75% of which are singletons, and around 3.9% rests with the top ten.

This clonotype originated in a woman between 50 and 59 years old in good health and CMV-seropositive. The chain joins TRBV27 to TRBJ2-3; D unclear. Sequenced material: PBMCs. CDR3 in DNA: TGTGCCAGCACGTCCACAGATACGCAGTATTTT. This gives the protein CASTSTDTQYF.